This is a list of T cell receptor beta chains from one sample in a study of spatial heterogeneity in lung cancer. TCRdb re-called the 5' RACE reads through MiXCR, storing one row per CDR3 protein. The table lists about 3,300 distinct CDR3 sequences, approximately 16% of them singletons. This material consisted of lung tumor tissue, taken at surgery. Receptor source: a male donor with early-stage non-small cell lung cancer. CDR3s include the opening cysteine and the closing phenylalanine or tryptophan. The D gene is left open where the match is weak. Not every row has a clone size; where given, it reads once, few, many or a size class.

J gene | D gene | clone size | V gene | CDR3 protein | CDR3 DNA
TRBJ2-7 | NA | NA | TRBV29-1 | CSVEGVETSYEQYF | TGCAGCGTTGAAGGGGTAGAAACTTCCTACGAGCAGTACTTC
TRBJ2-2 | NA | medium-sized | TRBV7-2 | CASSPQTNTGELFF | TGTGCCAGCAGCCCACAAACGAACACCGGGGAGCTGTTTTTT
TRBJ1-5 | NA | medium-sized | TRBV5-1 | CASSFEGDQPQHF | TGCGCCAGCAGCTTTGAGGGAGATCAGCCCCAGCATTTT
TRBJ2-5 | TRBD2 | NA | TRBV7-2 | CASSFQTSGGRETQYF | TGTGCCAGCAGCTTCCAGACTAGCGGGGGAAGGGAGACCCAGTACTTC
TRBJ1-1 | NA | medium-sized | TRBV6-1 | CASGEGEAFF | TGTGCCAGCGGGGAGGGTGAAGCTTTCTTT
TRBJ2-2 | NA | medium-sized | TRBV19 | CASVKNINTGELFF | TGTGCCAGCGTCAAAAACATTAACACCGGGGAGCTGTTTTTT
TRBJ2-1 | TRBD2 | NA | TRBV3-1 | CASSQEFYSGGTSSYNEQFF | TGTGCCAGCAGCCAAGAGTTCTATAGCGGGGGGACCAGCTCCTACAATGAGCAGTTCTTC
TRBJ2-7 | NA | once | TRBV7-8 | CASSLNAGSDSYEQYF | TGTGCCAGCAGCTTAAACGCAGGGTCGGACTCCTACGAGCAGTACTTC
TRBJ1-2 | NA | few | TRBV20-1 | CSAWGVGPYGYTF | TGCAGTGCTTGGGGCGTGGGGCCCTATGGCTACACCTTC
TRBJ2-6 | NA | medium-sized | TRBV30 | CAENSGANVLTF | TGTGCTGAGAACTCTGGGGCCAACGTCCTGACTTTC
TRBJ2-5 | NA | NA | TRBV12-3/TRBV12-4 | CASSFGSQQETQYF | TGTGCCAGCAGTTTCGGCTCGCAGCAAGAGACCCAGTACTTC
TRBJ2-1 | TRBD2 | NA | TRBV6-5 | CASSHGRRSYNEQFF | TGTGCCAGCAGCCACGGGAGGCGCTCCTACAATGAGCAGTTCTTT
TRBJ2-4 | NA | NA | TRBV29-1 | CSVSRDLAKNIQYF | TGCAGCGTGTCCCGAGACCTAGCCAAAAACATTCAGTACTTC
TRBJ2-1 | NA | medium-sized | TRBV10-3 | CAKRWRQQSYNEQFF | TGTGCCAAAAGATGGAGGCAACAATCCTACAATGAGCAGTTCTTC
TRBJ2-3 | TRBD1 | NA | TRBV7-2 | CASSFTGGDTQYF | TGTGCCAGCAGCTTTACAGGGGGGGATACGCAGTATTTT
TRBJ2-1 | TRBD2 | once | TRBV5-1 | CASSLAGGNSYDEQFF | TGCGCCAGCAGCTTGGCCGGGGGGAACTCCTACGATGAGCAGTTCTTC
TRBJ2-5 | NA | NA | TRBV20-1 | CSARENARWETQYF | TGCAGTGCTAGAGAAAATGCTCGCTGGGAGACCCAGTACTTC
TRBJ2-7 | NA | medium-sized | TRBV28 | CASSPDNLSYEQYF | TGTGCCAGCAGCCCCGACAACCTCTCCTACGAGCAGTACTTC
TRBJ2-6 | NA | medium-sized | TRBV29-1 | CSVDSSPSGANVLTF | TGCAGCGTTGATTCCAGTCCCTCTGGGGCCAACGTCCTGACTTTC
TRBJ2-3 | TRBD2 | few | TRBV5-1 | CASSLAAGEGQYF | TGCGCCAGCAGCTTGGCAGCGGGAGAGGGGCAGTATTTT
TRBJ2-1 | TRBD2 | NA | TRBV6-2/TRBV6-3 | CASSYSLLGTSGRDEQFF | TGTGCCAGCAGTTACTCGCTCCTAGGGACTAGCGGGAGGGATGAGCAGTTCTTC
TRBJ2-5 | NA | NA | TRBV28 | CASSYPGAVQETQYF | TGTGCCAGCAGTTACCCCGGGGCAGTTCAAGAGACCCAGTACTTC
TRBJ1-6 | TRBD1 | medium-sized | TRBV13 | CASSGQGVDSPLHF | TGTGCCAGCAGCGGACAGGGGGTGGATTCACCCCTCCACTTT
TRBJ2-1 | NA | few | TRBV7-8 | CASSSGTYNEQFF | TGTGCCAGCAGCTCGGGCACCTACAATGAGCAGTTCTTC
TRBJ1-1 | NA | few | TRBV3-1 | CASSQDWGALNTEAFF | TGTGCCAGCAGCCAAGATTGGGGGGCCCTGAACACTGAAGCTTTCTTT
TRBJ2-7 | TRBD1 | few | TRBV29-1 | CSVVKGTGHEQYF | TGCAGCGTTGTTAAAGGGACAGGGCACGAGCAGTACTTC
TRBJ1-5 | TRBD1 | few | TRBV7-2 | CASSHGQDGPQHF | TGTGCCAGCAGCCATGGACAGGACGGCCCCCAGCATTTT
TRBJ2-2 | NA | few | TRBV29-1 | CSVVVNTGELFF | TGCAGCGTTGTGGTGAACACCGGGGAGCTGTTTTTT
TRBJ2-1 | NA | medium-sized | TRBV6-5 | CASRLLGRTASYNEQFF | TGTGCCAGCAGACTACTCGGCCGGACTGCCTCCTACAATGAGCAGTTCTTC
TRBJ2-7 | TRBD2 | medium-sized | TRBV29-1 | CSVEDPASGRGYEQYF | TGCAGCGTTGAAGACCCGGCTAGCGGGAGAGGGTACGAGCAGTACTTC
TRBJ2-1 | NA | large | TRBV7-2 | CASSLGGRVNEQFF | TGTGCCAGCAGCTTAGGTGGCAGAGTCAATGAGCAGTTCTTC
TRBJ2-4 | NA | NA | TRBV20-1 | CSASFSRNIQYF | TGCAGTGCTAGTTTTAGTAGGAACATTCAGTACTTC
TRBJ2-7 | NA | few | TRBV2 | CASSEESYEQYF | TGTGCCAGCAGTGAGGAAAGCTACGAGCAGTACTTC
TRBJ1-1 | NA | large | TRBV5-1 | CASSFVPLNTEAFF | TGCGCCAGCAGCTTCGTACCACTGAACACTGAAGCTTTCTTT
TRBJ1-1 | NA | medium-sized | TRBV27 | CASSLQTNTEAFF | TGTGCCAGCAGTTTACAGACGAACACTGAAGCTTTCTTT
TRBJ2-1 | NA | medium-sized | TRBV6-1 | CASIKRSLGGGEQFF | TGTGCCAGCATAAAGAGGTCCCTCGGGGGCGGGGAGCAGTTCTTC
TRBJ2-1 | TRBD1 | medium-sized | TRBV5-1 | CASSLDRGASFEQFF | TGCGCCAGCAGCTTGGACAGGGGGGCCAGCTTCGAGCAGTTCTTC
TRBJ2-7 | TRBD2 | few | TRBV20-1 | CSARVTSGKRPNF | TGCAGTGCTAGAGTGACTAGCGGAAAACGTCCGAACTTC
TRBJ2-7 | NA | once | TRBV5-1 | CTRSLDPQSTYEQYF | TGCACCCGCAGCTTAGACCCTCAATCCACCTACGAGCAGTACTTC
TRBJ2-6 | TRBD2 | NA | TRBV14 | CASSLLAGGLNSGANVLTF | TGTGCCAGCAGTCTACTAGCGGGAGGACTTAACTCTGGGGCCAACGTCCTGACTTTC
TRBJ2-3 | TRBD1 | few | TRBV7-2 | CASSLAGTGGTDTQYF | TGTGCCAGCAGCTTAGCCGGGACAGGGGGCACAGATACGCAGTATTTT
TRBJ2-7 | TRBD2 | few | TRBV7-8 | CASSLGPGTRVYEQYF | TGTGCCAGCAGCTTAGGTCCCGGGACTAGGGTCTACGAGCAGTACTTC